What follows are 23 T cell receptor beta chains derived from one specimen sequenced in a study of response to subunit inactivated influenza vaccine (dated by TCRdb to 2016 to 2019). The library was produced with RT-PCR. Sequencing instrument: Illumina HiSeq 2500. Using fastp trimming at Q25 and MiXCR clonotype assembly, TCRdb reanalyzed the public sequencing data and kept in-frame beta chains. CDR3 protein duplicates are merged, each entry listing the most common genes and DNA. This sample gives 650,000 to 800,000 distinct CDR3 sequences in total; more than 11% of them show up just once. In total, the top ten clones hold 6% to 7% of the sample. The specimen comprised PBMCs from blood, sampled roughly 15 days before vaccination. These receptors were collected from a middle-aged man who received an inactivated influenza vaccine. Donor details come from another sample of the same person, matched by shared clones.

On this clonotype itself: Mismatch with germline at one junction end may stem from a read error. V and J are TRBV29-1 and TRBJ2-5, with 12 bases aligning to TRBD2. The germline CDR1 and CDR2 sequences are SQVTM and ANQGSEA. This CDR3 is 17 amino acids long. CDR3 amino acids: CSVEDGLAGYQFGTQHF. In nucleotides, the CDR3 is TGCAGCGTTGAAGATGGACTAGCGGGATACCAATTTGGGACCCAGCACTTC.

The rearrangement joins TRBV12-3 or TRBV12-4 to TRBJ2-7; 13 nucleotides line up with TRBD2. V lost 4 bases, J lost 4 bases, and 4 bases stayed unmatched. CDR3 length equals 15 residues. For the CDR3, the DNA is TGTGCCAGCAGTTGGGGGACTAGCGGGAATTACGAGCAGTACTTC. Translation: CASSWGTSGNYEQYF.

The chain has TRBV5-1 and TRBJ2-2; 10 nucleotides align to TRBD1. Germline CDR1 SGHRS, CDR2 YFSETQ. Trimming took 1 base from V and 7 from J; bases not matched to a gene: 7. The CDR3 is made up of 16 amino acids. CDR3 coding DNA: TGCGCCAGCAGCTTGACCGGGACAGGGGATGTCGGGGAGCTGTTTTTT. It is translated as CASSLTGTGDVGELFF.

There are many counts of this clonotype. CDR3 residues: CASSPSSAPSGNTIYF. As DNA, the CDR3 is TGTGCCAGCAGTCCCAGTTCGGCACCCTCTGGAAACACCATATATTTT. The chain is built from TRBV28 and TRBJ1-3; D not certain. Germline CDR1 MDHEN, CDR2 SYDVKM. Between the trimmed V and J ends, which lost 5 bases and 0 bases, there was a span of 14 bases. The CDR3 length is 16 residues.

Many counts were recorded for this clonotype. This sequence joins TRBV5-1 and TRBJ2-2; D is undetermined. Per germline, CDR1 SGHRS and CDR2 YFSETQ. The V gene lost 4 bases and the J gene lost 1 base, with 11 bases spanning the gap. This CDR3 has 15 amino acids. CDR3 bases: TGCGCCAGCAGCACCCGAGGAAAGAACACCGGGGAGCTGTTTTTT. Its protein is CASSTRGKNTGELFF.

This chain joins TRBV15 and TRBJ2-7; 8 nucleotides align to TRBD2. The CDR3 is 15 residues long. Looked up from germline, CDR1 is LNHNV and CDR2 is YYDKDF (reference sequence). Unmatched junction bases numbered 12, after V lost 5 bases and J lost 6 bases. CDR3 in DNA: TGTGCCACCAGCGGGGGGGGACTAGGAAGGAGCGAGCAGTACTTC. It yields the protein CATSGGGLGRSEQYF.

V gene TRBV12-3 or TRBV12-4 combines with J gene TRBJ2-2; 8 bases fit TRBD1. V shed 6 bases, J shed 4 bases, and the junction held 7 bases outside the gene matches. CDR3 length equals 15 residues. Here the CDR3 DNA reads TGTGCCAGCAGCGTCTTCACAGGGGGCACCGGGGAGCTGTTTTTT. This codes for CASSVFTGGTGELFF.

This clonotype was seen at least ten times. J is TRBJ1-1 and V is TRBV7-2; D remains ambiguous. Germline V gives CDR1 SGHTA, CDR2 FQGNSA. The CDR3 is made up of 13 amino acids. Deletions cut 6 bases from V and 3 bases from J, with 11 bases between. As DNA, the CDR3 is TGTGCCAGCAGTCCGCCCCCCTACACTGAAGCTTTCTTT. It is translated as CASSPPPYTEAFF. Supplemented by reference TRBV7-2 and TRBJ1-1, the full variable domain reads GAGVSQSPSNKVTEKGKDVELRCDPISGHTALYWYRQSLGQGLEFLIYFQGNSAPDKSGLPSDRFSAERTGGSVSTLTIQRTQQEDSAVYLCASSPPPYTEAFFGQGTRLTVV.

This clonotype has more than one count but fewer than ten. This chain links TRBV6-1 with TRBJ1-1, with D uncertain. CDR3 length: 12 residues. Germline V gene data show CDR1 as MNHNS and CDR2 as SASEGT. Trimming cost V 2 bases and J 5 bases, with 6 bases left between them. The CDR3 protein is CASSEHRTEAFF. The CDR3 DNA is TGTGCCAGCAGTGAACACAGAACTGAAGCTTTCTTT.

V and J are TRBV7-2 and TRBJ1-2; D remains ambiguous. Between the trimmed V and J ends, which lost 5 bases and 4 bases, there was a span of 17 bases. The CDR3 extends over 15 amino acids. Germline CDR1 reads SGHTA; CDR2 reads FQGNSA. The CDR3 region is CASSPTYTVTYGYTF. CDR3 sequence (DNA): TGTGCCAGCAGCCCAACCTATACAGTGACCTATGGCTACACCTTC. The complete variable domain, with remaining parts taken from reference TRBV7-2 and TRBJ1-2, reads GAGVSQSPSNKVTEKGKDVELRCDPISGHTALYWYRQSLGQGLEFLIYFQGNSAPDKSGLPSDRFSAERTGGSVSTLTIQRTQQEDSAVYLCASSPTYTVTYGYTFGSGTRLTVV.

With respect to this clonotype: One end of the junction does not line up with germline, which may come from a read error. The chain couples TRBV20-1 to TRBJ2-5, with unresolved D. This CDR3 region has 13 residues. Germline-derived CDR1 and CDR2 are DFQATT and SNEGSKA (reference sequence). The CDR3 loop reads CSVEVVPEETQYF. CDR3 coding DNA: TGCAGTGTAGAGGTGGTCCCCGAAGAGACTCAGTACTTC.

The rearrangement uses TRBV4-1 and TRBJ2-3, with 7 positions matching TRBD2. CDR1 is MGHRA, CDR2 YSYEKL, per germline. The V and J ends lost 4 bases and 4 bases, in that order; junction bases with no gene match: 5. This CDR3 spans 14 amino acids. This CDR3 is CASSRGTSADTQYF. CDR3 DNA sequence: TGCGCCAGCAGCCGGGGTACTAGCGCAGATACGCAGTATTTT.

This clonotype was found a few times. The chain has TRBV7-2 and TRBJ2-1; no firm D call. The CDR3 has 14 amino acids. V was pared by 5 bases and J by 6 bases, with 14 bases between. The germline gives CDR1 SGHTA, CDR2 FQGNSA. The CDR3 DNA reads as TGTGCCAGCAGCCCGTCACTACCTAGCAATGAGCAGTTCTTC. Protein sequence: CASSPSLPSNEQFF.

In its sample, this clonotype was seen a few times. Here the CDR3 reads CASSERGGTGVYGYTF. The CDR3 bases are TGTGCCAGCAGTGAACGTGGTGGGACAGGGGTCTATGGCTACACCTTC. The chain combines TRBV6-1 with TRBJ1-2; 10 bases map to TRBD1. CDR3 size: 16 residues. CDR1 MNHNS and CDR2 SASEGT come from the germline V gene. V shed 2 bases, J shed 4 bases, and the junction held 7 bases outside the gene matches.

This clonotype was counted a few times. The J gene is TRBJ2-3, the V gene TRBV14; 8 nucleotides line up with TRBD1. Per the germline V gene, CDR1 is SGHDN and CDR2 is FVKESK. The trim removed 1 base at V and 6 bases at J, leaving 6 bases unmatched. The CDR3 has 15 amino acids. CDR3 in amino acids: CASSQVGQGADTQYF. The CDR3 DNA reads as TGTGCCAGCAGCCAAGTCGGGCAGGGGGCGGATACGCAGTATTTT.

The rearrangement uses TRBV15 and TRBJ2-7; 11 nucleotides match TRBD2. CDR1 and CDR2 (germline): LNHNV, YYDKDF (reference sequence). V shed 1 base, J shed 4 bases, and the junction held 3 bases outside the gene matches. CDR3 length: 15 amino acids. Here the CDR3 DNA reads TGTGCCACCAGCAGAGTTAGCGGGAGGGGATACGAGCAGTACTTC. Protein product: CATSRVSGRGYEQYF. The full variable domain, with the rest looked up from reference TRBV15 and TRBJ2-7, is DAMVIQNPRYQVTQFGKPVTLSCSQTLNHNVMYWYQQKSSQAPKLLFHYYDKDFNNEADTPDNFQSRRPNTSFCFLDIRSPGLGDTAMYLCATSRVSGRGYEQYFGPGTRLTVT.

V is TRBV4-1 and J is TRBJ2-2; D assignment may be TRBD1 or TRBD2 (5 bases each). Germline loops: CDR1 MGHRA, CDR2 YSYEKL. Trimming stripped 0 bases from V and 4 bases from J, with 9 bases between. The CDR3 has 15 amino acids. The CDR3 bases are TGCGCCAGCAGCCAAGATCCAGGGAGCACCGGGGAGCTGTTTTTT. Its translation: CASSQDPGSTGELFF.

On this clonotype: A junction boundary mismatches the germline segment, possibly from a read error. CDR3 region: CARSSSGATSATSTDTQYF. DNA for the CDR3: TGTGCCCGCAGCTCCTCAGGGGCGACTAGCGCAACTAGCACAGATACGCAGTATTTT. V and J are TRBV6-4 and TRBJ2-3; 8 bases map to TRBD2. Germline assignment: CDR1 MRHNA and CDR2 SNTAGT. The length of the CDR3 is 19 residues.

This clonotype showed up just a few times. The chain combines TRBV15 with TRBJ1-6; D unresolved. This CDR3 comprises 17 residues. V was trimmed by 1 base and J by 0 bases, leaving 10 bases between them. CDR1 and CDR2 from the germline V gene are LNHNV and YYDKDF (reference sequence). CDR3 loop: CATSRGGFGSYNSPLHF. The CDR3 DNA is TGTGCCACCAGCAGAGGTGGCTTTGGCTCCTATAATTCACCCCTCCACTTT.

The CDR3, as DNA: TGCAGTGCTAGAGGCGAGAGGACTAGCGGGAGGGCCGCTTACGAGCAGTACTTC. It specifies CSARGERTSGRAAYEQYF. V gene TRBV20-1 combines with J gene TRBJ2-7; 15 nucleotides align to TRBD2. The CDR3 spans 18 residues. CDR1 and CDR2 from the germline V gene are DFQATT and SNEGSKA (reference sequence). V shed 1 base and J 4 bases; nucleotides not matched to a gene: 11.

This clonotype has only a few counts. An end of the junction does not agree with germline; a read error may underlie this. This sequence joins TRBV12-3 or TRBV12-4 and TRBJ2-7, with 8 bases identical to TRBD1. This CDR3 is built from 13 residues. The CDR3: CASSLGGRGLAFF. CDR3 coding DNA: TGTGCCAGCAGTTTAGGAGGCAGGGGGCTAGCATTTTTC.

This clonotype was seen a few times. V and J are TRBV6-1 and TRBJ2-3; 10 bases are a match to TRBD2. Germline CDR1 MNHNS, CDR2 SASEGT. The CDR3 is made up of 14 amino acids. With 6 bases clipped from V and 4 bases from J, the junction kept 4 bases outside the gene matches. The CDR3 region has the DNA TGTGCCAGCAGGGAGCGGGGGGGGGCAGATACGCAGTATTTT. This sequence encodes CASRERGGADTQYF.

This clonotype was detected ten times or more. The chain combines TRBV20-1 with TRBJ2-1; TRBD2 agrees at 9 bases. Germline-derived CDR1 and CDR2 are DFQATT and SNEGSKA (reference sequence). The CDR3 consists of 14 residues. CDR3 protein: CRAPGVAGDNEQFF. The CDR3 nucleotides read TGCAGGGCCCCAGGGGTAGCGGGAGACAATGAGCAGTTCTTC.